This TCR beta chain was sequenced for a study of blood T cell repertoires in COVID-19. Overall study: PBMCs, B-cell-depleted T cells, or T cells were the source of the cDNA or gDNA that made up the material.

The CDR3 extends over 17 amino acids. Between the trimmed V and J ends, which lost 3 bases and 0 bases, there was a span of 14 bases. Germline CDR1 KGHDR, CDR2 SFDVKD. Original data processing: Estimation of nucleated cell counts was performed using reference gene primer amplification. Libraries were prepared by immunoSEQ multiplex PCR; TCRdb keeps only in-frame clonotypes and omits some of them. That table furnishes V, J and clone size, whereas the DNA furnished D and trimming. The sample contains about 70,000 clones, over 75% of which appear only once. The TCR comes from a woman aged 18 to 35 with acute or convalescent COVID-19. V is TRBV24-1 and J is TRBJ2-1; D might be TRBD2 (6 bases). The sample taken for sequencing was peripheral blood. The CDR3 DNA reads as TGTGCCACCAGTGATCTCCCGGGACTTAGCTCCTACAATGAGCAGTTCTTC. Residues: CATSDLPGLSSYNEQFF.